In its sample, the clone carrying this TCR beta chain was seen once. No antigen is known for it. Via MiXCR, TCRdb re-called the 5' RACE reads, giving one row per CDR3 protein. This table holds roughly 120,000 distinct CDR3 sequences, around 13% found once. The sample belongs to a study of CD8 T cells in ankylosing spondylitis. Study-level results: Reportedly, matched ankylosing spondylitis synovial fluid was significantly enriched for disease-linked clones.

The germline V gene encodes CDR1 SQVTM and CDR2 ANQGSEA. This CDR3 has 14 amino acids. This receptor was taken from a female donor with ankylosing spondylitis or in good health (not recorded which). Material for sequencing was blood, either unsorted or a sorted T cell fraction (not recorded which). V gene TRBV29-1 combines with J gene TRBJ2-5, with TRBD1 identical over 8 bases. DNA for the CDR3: TGCAACTCCTGGGGGGCAGGGGGCGCGAAGACCCAGTACTTC. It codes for CNSWGAGGAKTQYF. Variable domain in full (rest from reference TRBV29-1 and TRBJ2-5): SAVISQKPSRDICQRGTSLTIQCQVDSQVTMMFWYRQQPGQSLTLIATANQGSEATYESGFVIDKFPISRPNLTFSTLTVSNMSPEDSSIYLCNSWGAGGAKTQYFGPGTRLLVL.